The 23 T cell receptor beta chains below all came from one sample that was sequenced in a study of T cell responses to AZD1222 COVID-19 vaccine. Sequencing used immunoSEQ multiplex PCR; TCRdb keeps in-frame clones, though not all of them. The table records 110,000 or so clones, around 84% of them present only once. This specimen consisted of peripheral blood, obtained on day 0 of AZD1222 vaccination. These receptors were collected from an adult in good health.

V is TRBV7-9 and J is TRBJ1-6; maybe TRBD1 (5 bases). In germline, CDR1 is SEHNR, CDR2 FQNEAQ (reference sequence). This CDR3 comprises 15 residues. Deletions cut 4 bases from V and 12 bases from J, with 19 bases between. Written as DNA, the CDR3 is TGTGCCAGCAGCTCATCAGGGTCTATTTCCCAACCCCTCCACTTT. Encoded protein: CASSSSGSISQPLHF. Variable domain in full (rest from reference TRBV7-9 and TRBJ1-6): DTGVSQNPRHKITKRGQNVTFRCDPISEHNRLYWYRQTLGQGPEFLTYFQNEAQLEKSRLLSDRFSAERPKGSFSTLEIQRTEQGDSAMYLCASSSSGSISQPLHFGNGTRLTVT.

The rearrangement uses TRBV18 and TRBJ1-5, with unresolved D. This CDR3 comprises 15 residues. Trimming removed 3 bases from V and 3 bases from J, with 12 bases in between. Per germline, CDR1 KGHSH and CDR2 LQKENI. The CDR3 sequence is CASSPQSGSNQPQHF. Written as DNA, the CDR3 is TGTGCCAGCTCACCTCAATCCGGTTCCAATCAGCCCCAGCATTTT.

The chain carries TRBV7-9 and TRBJ1-1; TRBD1 matches at 9 bases. V gave up 2 bases and J gave up 7 bases; unmatched junction bases: 8. Germline values: CDR1 SEHNR, CDR2 FQNEAQ (reference sequence). The CDR3 runs to 15 residues. CDR3 amino acids: CASSLPGQGRDEAFF. Here the CDR3 DNA reads TGTGCCAGCAGCTTACCGGGACAGGGTCGGGATGAAGCTTTCTTT.

The genes are TRBV5-4 and TRBJ2-1; D not resolved. The CDR3 consists of 15 residues. V was trimmed by 3 bases and J by 6 bases, leaving 16 bases between them. Germline lookup yields CDR1 SGHNT and CDR2 YYREEE (reference sequence). CDR3 in amino acids: CASSSALESSNEQFF. CDR3 nucleotides: TGTGCCAGCAGCTCCGCCCTAGAATCGTCCAATGAGCAGTTCTTC.

The chain links TRBV27 to TRBJ1-2, with unresolved D. V lost 3 bases and J 4 bases, leaving 18 bases between the germline ends. This CDR3 has 16 amino acids. The germline V gene encodes CDR1 MNHEY and CDR2 SMNVEV (reference sequence). The CDR3 DNA follows: TGTGCCAGCAGTTTTCGGACGGCCCGGGAGTTCTATGGCTACACCTTC. It codes for CASSFRTAREFYGYTF.

The chain employs TRBV28 and TRBJ1-2, with a tentative D call TRBD1 (6 bases). Germline CDR1 and CDR2: MDHEN and SYDVKM. V shed 4 bases and J shed 4 bases, with 19 bases lying between them. CDR3 length equals 16 residues. CDR3 coding DNA: TGTGCCAGCAGTTCCTTCGCCGCTCCGGACAGCTATGGCTACACCTTC. This gives the protein CASSSFAAPDSYGYTF.

The chain recombines TRBV6-5 with TRBJ1-1; no firm D call. Trimming took off 1 base at V and 0 bases at J, with 12 bases between the two ends. The CDR3 is made up of 16 amino acids. Germline lookup yields CDR1 MNHEY and CDR2 SVGAGI. CDR3 sequence (DNA): TGTGCCAGCAGTTACTGGGCTATAACCCTGAACACTGAAGCTTTCTTT. Translated, it gives CASSYWAITLNTEAFF.

The J gene is TRBJ1-6, the V gene TRBV28, with D possibly matching TRBD1 (5 bases). The CDR3 extends over 16 amino acids. The germline V gene has CDR1 MDHEN and CDR2 SYDVKM. V gave up 7 bases and J gave up 2 bases, with 15 bases separating them. The CDR3, as DNA: TGTGCCAGCATTCCTTCCAGGGCAACCTATAATTCACCCCTCCACTTT. This sequence encodes CASIPSRATYNSPLHF.

This clone was detected once. V usage is TRBV11-3 and J usage is TRBJ2-6; perhaps TRBD2 as D (6 bases). CDR3 length equals 19 residues. Deletions cut 5 bases from V and 1 base from J, with 21 bases between. Per the germline V gene, CDR1 is SGHNT and CDR2 is YENEEA. The CDR3 here is CASSTSYGSAGSGANVLTF. The CDR3 bases are TGTGCCAGCAGCACCTCTTATGGTTCCGCGGGATCTGGGGCCAACGTCCTGACTTTC. The whole variable domain, filled in from reference TRBV11-3 and TRBJ2-6, reads EAGVVQSPRYKIIEKKQPVAFWCNPISGHNTLYWYLQNLGQGPELLIRYENEEAVDDSQLPKDRFSAERLKGVDSTLKIQPAELGDSAVYLCASSTSYGSAGSGANVLTFGAGSRLTVL.

The chain is built from TRBV12-5 and TRBJ1-1; D gene uncertain. V lost 3 bases, J lost 2 bases, and 1 base lay in between. CDR1 is LGHNT, CDR2 FRNRAP, per germline. CDR3 length: 11 residues. The CDR3 bases are TGTGCTAGTGGTTTTAACACTGAAGCTTTCTTT. Translation: CASGFNTEAFF.

The CDR3 is CASSWGTRGEKLFF. The CDR3 DNA reads as TGTGCCAGCAGTTGGGGCACAAGGGGGGAAAAACTGTTTTTT. The V call is TRBV6-2 or TRBV6-3, the J call TRBJ1-4, with a tentative D call TRBD1 (6 bases). The germline V gene has CDR1 MNHEY and CDR2 SVGEGT. V was trimmed by 4 bases and J by 8 bases, leaving 14 bases between them. The CDR3 consists of 14 residues.

This sequence joins TRBV4-1 and TRBJ1-5; TRBD1 aligns across 7 bases. Germline V gene lookup returns CDR1 MGHRA and CDR2 YSYEKL. After removal of 4 bases from V and 5 bases from J, the junction contained 8 bases not matched to a gene. The CDR3 extends over 15 amino acids. CDR3 residues: CASSPTGQVDQPQHF. Written as DNA, the CDR3 is TGCGCCAGCAGCCCTACCGGACAGGTCGATCAGCCCCAGCATTTT.

The J gene is TRBJ1-1, the V gene TRBV20-1; TRBD1 agrees at 7 bases. The germline CDR1 and CDR2 sequences are DFQATT and SNEGSKA (reference sequence). The length of the CDR3 is 11 residues. The J segment lost 8 bases and the V segment lost 6 bases, leaving 6 bases of the junction unmatched. CDR3 amino acids: CSASTGAEAFF. As DNA, the CDR3 is TGCAGTGCATCCACAGGGGCGGAAGCTTTCTTT.

This clone was picked up one time. V gene TRBV15 combines with J gene TRBJ2-1, with D maybe TRBD2 (6 bases). CDR1 and CDR2 from the germline V gene are LNHNV and YYDKDF (reference sequence). The CDR3 is made up of 16 amino acids. V was pared by 1 base and J by 0 bases, with 10 bases between. CDR3 in DNA: TGTGCCACCAGCAGAGCTCGGGGGACCTCCTACAATGAGCAGTTCTTC. This sequence encodes CATSRARGTSYNEQFF.

The chain employs TRBV6-4 and TRBJ1-4; D remains ambiguous. The V gene's germline CDR1 is MRHNA and CDR2 SNTAGT. The V end lost 8 bases, the J end lost 0 bases, and 13 bases lay between the germline ends. The CDR3 consists of 15 residues. The CDR3 sequence is CASRYSGATNEKLFF. The CDR3 nucleotides read TGTGCCAGCCGGTATTCCGGAGCAACTAATGAAAAACTGTTTTTT.

The chain links TRBV2 to TRBJ1-1; D not certain. CDR1 and CDR2 (germline): SNHLY, FYNNEI. The CDR3 loop spans 11 amino acids. The ends were cut back, 4 bases at V and 11 bases at J, with 11 bases in the middle. In DNA form, the CDR3 reads TGTGCCAGCAGTGGGAAGTATGAGGCTTTCTTT. Protein sequence: CASSGKYEAFF.

The chain combines TRBV12-3 or TRBV12-4 with TRBJ2-3; the D is unclear. CDR3 length: 13 amino acids. V shed 3 bases and J shed 4 bases, with 8 bases lying between them. This CDR3 reads CASSFMRPDTQYF. The CDR3 nucleotides read TGTGCCAGCAGTTTCATGAGGCCAGATACGCAGTATTTT.

The V gene is TRBV5-1, the J gene TRBJ2-3; D is perhaps TRBD1 (5 bases). Germline assignment: CDR1 SGHRS and CDR2 YFSETQ. Trimming pared 4 bases from V and 4 bases from J, leaving 13 bases between. The CDR3 totals 14 residues. The CDR3 reads CASSPDTGADTQYF. CDR3 in DNA: TGCGCCAGCAGCCCGGACACGGGCGCAGATACGCAGTATTTT.

This clone was observed once. This chain connects TRBV11-1 to TRBJ1-6; the D gene is possibly TRBD1 (5 bases). The CDR3 runs 14 residues. The germline V gene has CDR1 SGHAT and CDR2 FQDESV (reference sequence). V lost 5 bases to trimming and J lost 7 bases, with 12 bases between them. The CDR3 sequence: CASSRQGNNSPLHF. As DNA, the CDR3 is TGTGCCAGCAGCCGTCAGGGAAACAATTCACCCCTCCACTTT.

The J gene is TRBJ2-7, the V gene TRBV5-4; TRBD1 agrees at 9 bases. The length of the CDR3 is 13 residues. V dropped 3 bases and J dropped 4; count of bases not matched to a gene: 2. Germline lookup yields CDR1 SGHNT and CDR2 YYREEE (reference sequence). CDR3 protein: CASSSDRGYEQYF. The CDR3 bases are TGTGCCAGCAGCTCCGACAGGGGGTACGAGCAGTACTTC.

The CDR3: CASSPAWGQGDTGELFF. The CDR3 nucleotides are TGTGCCAGCAGCCCAGCTTGGGGACAGGGGGACACCGGGGAGCTGTTTTTT. The chain recombines TRBV7-6 with TRBJ2-2, with 11 bases matching TRBD1. CDR3 length: 17 residues. CDR1 and CDR2 from the germline V gene are SGHVS and FNYEAQ. J was trimmed by 3 bases and V by 5 bases; bases with no gene match: 8.

The chain recombines TRBV4-1 with TRBJ2-1; unclear D gene. CDR3 length equals 17 residues. With 2 bases removed from V and 0 bases from J, the gap between germline ends came to 14 bases. CDR1 MGHRA and CDR2 YSYEKL come from the germline V gene. The CDR3 loop is CASSQPTNGSSYNEQFF. Here the CDR3 DNA reads TGCGCCAGCAGCCAACCTACTAACGGCAGCTCCTACAATGAGCAGTTCTTC.

V gene TRBV5-3 combines with J gene TRBJ2-1, with 7 bases aligning to TRBD2. TRBV5-3 counts as an open reading frame of uncertain function. The CDR3 is made up of 16 amino acids. Trimming at V came to 4 bases and at J to 0 bases, leaving 7 bases not matched to a gene. CDR3 sequence (DNA): TGTGCCAGAAGCCCGTCGGGGGGACGCTCCTACAATGAGCAGTTCTTC. This codes for CARSPSGGRSYNEQFF.